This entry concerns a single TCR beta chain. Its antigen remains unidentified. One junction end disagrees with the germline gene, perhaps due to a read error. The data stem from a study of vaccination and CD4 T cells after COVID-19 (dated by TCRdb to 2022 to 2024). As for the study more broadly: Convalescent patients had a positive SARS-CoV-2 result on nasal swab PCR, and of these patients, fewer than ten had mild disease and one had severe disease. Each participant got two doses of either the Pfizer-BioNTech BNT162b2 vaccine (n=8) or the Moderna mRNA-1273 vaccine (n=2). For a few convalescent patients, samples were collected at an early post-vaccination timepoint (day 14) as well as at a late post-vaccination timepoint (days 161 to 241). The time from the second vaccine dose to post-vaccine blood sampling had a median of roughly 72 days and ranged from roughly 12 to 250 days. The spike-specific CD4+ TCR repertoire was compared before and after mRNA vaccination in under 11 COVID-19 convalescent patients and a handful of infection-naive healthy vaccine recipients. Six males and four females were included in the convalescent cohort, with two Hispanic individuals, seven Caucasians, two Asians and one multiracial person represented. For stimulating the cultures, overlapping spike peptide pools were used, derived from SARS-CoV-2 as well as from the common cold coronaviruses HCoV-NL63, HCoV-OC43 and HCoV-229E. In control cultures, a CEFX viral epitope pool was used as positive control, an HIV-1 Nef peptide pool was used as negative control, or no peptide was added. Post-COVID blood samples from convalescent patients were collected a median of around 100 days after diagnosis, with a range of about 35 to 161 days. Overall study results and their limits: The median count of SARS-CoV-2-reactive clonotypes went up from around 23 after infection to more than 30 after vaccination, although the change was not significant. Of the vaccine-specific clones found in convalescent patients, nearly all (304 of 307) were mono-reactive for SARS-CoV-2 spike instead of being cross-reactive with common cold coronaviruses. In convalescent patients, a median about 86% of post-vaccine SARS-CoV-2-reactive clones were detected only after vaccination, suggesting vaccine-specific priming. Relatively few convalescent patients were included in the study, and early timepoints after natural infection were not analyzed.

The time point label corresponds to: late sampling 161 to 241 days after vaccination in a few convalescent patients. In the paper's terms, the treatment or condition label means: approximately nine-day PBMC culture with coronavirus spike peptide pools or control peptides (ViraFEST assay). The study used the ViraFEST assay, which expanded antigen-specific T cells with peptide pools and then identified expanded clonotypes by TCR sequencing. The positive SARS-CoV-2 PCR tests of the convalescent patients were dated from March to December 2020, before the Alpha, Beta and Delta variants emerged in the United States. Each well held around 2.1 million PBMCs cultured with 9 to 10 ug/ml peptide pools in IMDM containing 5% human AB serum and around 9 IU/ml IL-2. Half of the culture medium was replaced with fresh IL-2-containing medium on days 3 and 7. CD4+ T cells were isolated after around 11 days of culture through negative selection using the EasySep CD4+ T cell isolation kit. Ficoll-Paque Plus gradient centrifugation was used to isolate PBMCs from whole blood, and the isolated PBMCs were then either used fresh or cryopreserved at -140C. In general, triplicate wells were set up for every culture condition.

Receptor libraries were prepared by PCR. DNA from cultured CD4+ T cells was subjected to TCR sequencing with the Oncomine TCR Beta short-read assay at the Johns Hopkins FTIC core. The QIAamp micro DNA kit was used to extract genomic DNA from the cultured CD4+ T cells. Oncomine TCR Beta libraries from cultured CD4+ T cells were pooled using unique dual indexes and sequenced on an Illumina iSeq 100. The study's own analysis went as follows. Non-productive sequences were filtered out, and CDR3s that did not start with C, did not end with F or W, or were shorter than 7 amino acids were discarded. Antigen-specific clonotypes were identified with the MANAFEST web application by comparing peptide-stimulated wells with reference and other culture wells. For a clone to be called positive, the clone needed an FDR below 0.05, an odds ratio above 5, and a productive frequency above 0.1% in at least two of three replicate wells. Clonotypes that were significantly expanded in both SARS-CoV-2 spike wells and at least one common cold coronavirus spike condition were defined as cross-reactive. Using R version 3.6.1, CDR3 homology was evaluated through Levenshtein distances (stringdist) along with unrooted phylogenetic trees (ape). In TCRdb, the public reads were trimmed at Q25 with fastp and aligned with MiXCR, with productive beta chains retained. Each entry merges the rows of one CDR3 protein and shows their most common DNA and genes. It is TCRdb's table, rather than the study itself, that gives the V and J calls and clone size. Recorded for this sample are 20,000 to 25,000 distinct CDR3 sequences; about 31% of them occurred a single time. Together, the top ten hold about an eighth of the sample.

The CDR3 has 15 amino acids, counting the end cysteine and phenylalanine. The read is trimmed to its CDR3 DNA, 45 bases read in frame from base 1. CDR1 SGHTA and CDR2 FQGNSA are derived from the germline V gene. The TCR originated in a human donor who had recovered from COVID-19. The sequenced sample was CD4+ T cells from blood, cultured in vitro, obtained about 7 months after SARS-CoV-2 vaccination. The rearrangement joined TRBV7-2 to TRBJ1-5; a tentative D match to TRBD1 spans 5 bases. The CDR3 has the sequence CASSFGGFGNQSQHF. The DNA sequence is TGTGCCAGCAGCTTCGGGGGGTTCGGCAATCAGTCCCAGCATTTT.